What follows are 11 T cell receptor beta chains derived from one specimen sequenced in a study of breast tumors, draining lymph nodes, adjacent tissues. Axillary draining lymph nodes of breast cancer patients supplied the node samples. TCRdb re-analysed the multiplex PCR reads in MiXCR, keeping a single row per CDR3 protein. This table holds 150,000 to 200,000 distinct CDR3 sequences, roughly 30% found once. Sequenced: axillary lymph node tissue. These receptors all stem from a female donor with breast cancer. Some clones in this sample may be carry-over from other donors' samples.

At least ten counts were recorded for this clonotype. The chain recombines TRBV11-3 with TRBJ2-5; 10 positions match TRBD1. This CDR3 is built from 15 residues. Trimming removed 3 bases from V and 5 bases from J; junction bases left unmatched: 6. Per germline, CDR1 SGHNT and CDR2 YENEEA. CDR3: CASSLRDRGSETQYF. Here the CDR3 DNA reads TGTGCCAGCAGCTTGCGGGACAGGGGCTCGGAGACCCAGTACTTC.

In its sample, this clonotype was seen a few times. This chain connects TRBV28 to TRBJ1-6; possibly TRBD1 for D (5 bases). This CDR3 contains 16 residues. Germline CDR1 MDHEN, CDR2 SYDVKM. Trimming took 1 base from V and 2 from J, leaving 9 bases between them. The CDR3 spells CASSLLEGPYNSPLHF. The DNA for the CDR3 is TGTGCCAGCAGTTTATTAGAGGGACCCTATAATTCACCCCTCCACTTT. The full variable domain, completed using reference TRBV28 and TRBJ1-6, is DVKVTQSSRYLVKRTGEKVFLECVQDMDHENMFWYRQDPGLGLRLIYFSYDVKMKEKGDIPEGYSVSREKKERFSLILESASTNQTSMYLCASSLLEGPYNSPLHFGNGTRLTVT.

The V call is TRBV19, the J call TRBJ1-4, with a tentative D call TRBD1 (5 bases). Germline lookup yields CDR1 LNHDA and CDR2 SQIVND (reference sequence). The CDR3 contains 13 residues. The V end was cut by 5 bases, the J end by 8 bases, with 12 bases between. CDR3 bases: TGTGCCAGTAGTGCGACGGGGGACGAAAAACTGTTTTTT. Translating it yields CASSATGDEKLFF. The full variable domain, completed using reference TRBV19 and TRBJ1-4, is DGGITQSPKYLFRKEGQNVTLSCEQNLNHDAMYWYRQDPGQGLRLIYYSQIVNDFQKGDIAEGYSVSREKKESFPLTVTSAQKNPTAFYLCASSATGDEKLFFGSGTQLSVL.

The chain combines TRBV4-1 with TRBJ1-4; 7 nucleotides align to TRBD1. Per the germline V gene, CDR1 is MGHRA and CDR2 is YSYEKL. The V and J ends lost 0 bases and 4 bases, in that order; junction bases with no gene match: 2. There are 15 residues in the CDR3. In DNA form, the CDR3 reads TGCGCCAGCAGCCAAGACGGGACAGATAATGAAAAACTGTTTTTT. Its translation: CASSQDGTDNEKLFF.

The chain employs TRBV12-3 or TRBV12-4 and TRBJ1-1, with D possibly matching TRBD1 (6 bases). The CDR3 totals 12 residues. Trimming removed 4 bases from V and 8 bases from J, with 11 bases in between. CDR3 bases: TGTGCCAGCAGTTATCGACAGGCCGAAGCTTTCTTT. Amino acid sequence: CASSYRQAEAFF.

The chain has TRBV9 and TRBJ1-1, with 7 bases aligning to TRBD1. The CDR3 consists of 14 residues. With V trimmed by 3 bases and J by 4 bases, 6 bases remained unmatched. Germline V gene data show CDR1 as SGDLS and CDR2 as YYNGEE. The CDR3 DNA sequence: TGTGCCAGCAGCGACGGGACAGAAGTCACTGAAGCTTTCTTT. It yields the protein CASSDGTEVTEAFF.

The chain's CDR3 is CASNIGAGRLTGELFF. The DNA of the CDR3 is TGTGCCAGCAATATTGGGGCAGGGAGGTTAACCGGGGAGCTGTTTTTT. The chain couples TRBV6-2 or TRBV6-3 to TRBJ2-2; TRBD2 might be the D (6 bases). The CDR3 covers 16 residues. V was shortened by 7 bases and J by 5 bases, with 20 bases between the two germline ends. The V gene's germline CDR1 is MNHEY and CDR2 SVGEGT.

The rearrangement links TRBV5-6 to TRBJ2-5, with 8 bases fitting TRBD1. This CDR3 is 16 amino acids long. Per the germline V gene, CDR1 is SGHDT and CDR2 is YYEEEE. Trimming removed 1 base from V and 5 bases from J; junction bases left unmatched: 10. CDR3: CASSLWAGGTGETQYF. DNA for the CDR3: TGTGCCAGCAGCTTGTGGGCAGGGGGCACAGGGGAGACCCAGTACTTC. Full variable domain (remainder filled in from reference TRBV5-6 and TRBJ2-5): DAGVTQSPTHLIKTRGQQVTLRCSPKSGHDTVSWYQQALGQGPQFIFQYYEEEERQRGNFPDRFSGHQFPNYSSELNVNALLLGDSALYLCASSLWAGGTGETQYFGPGTRLLVL.

Comment on this clonotype: A read error may produce the germline difference seen at one junction end. The V gene is TRBV15, the J gene TRBJ1-2; 7 nucleotides align to TRBD1. This CDR3 is built from 13 residues. The germline V gene has CDR1 LNHNV and CDR2 YYDKDF (reference sequence). The CDR3 region is CASSQVRGLGHTF. CDR3 DNA sequence: TGTGCCAGCAGCCAAGTAAGGGGGCTTGGCCACACCTTC.

This chain uses TRBV28 with TRBJ1-4; D is undetermined. Per the germline V gene, CDR1 is MDHEN and CDR2 is SYDVKM. Between the trimmed V and J ends, which lost 6 bases and 4 bases, there was a span of 18 bases. This CDR3 spans 16 amino acids. DNA of the CDR3: TGTGCCAGCAGCCCCGGCGGACGACGGAATAATGAAAAACTGTTTTTT. It yields the protein CASSPGGRRNNEKLFF.

There are many counts of this clonotype. This chain links TRBV20-1 with TRBJ1-5; D not certain. Germline V lookup: CDR1 DFQATT, CDR2 SNEGSKA (reference sequence). The CDR3 extends over 13 amino acids. Trimming removed 0 bases from V and 0 bases from J, with 3 bases in between. The CDR3 DNA follows: TGCAGTGCTAGAGACCGTAGCAATCAGCCCCAGCATTTT. Translation gives CSARDRSNQPQHF.